This T cell receptor (beta chain) was observed in a study of blood T cell repertoires in COVID-19. At the level of the study: The cDNA or gDNA used as material had been derived from T cells, B-cell-depleted T cells, or PBMCs.

This CDR3 has 13 residues. V dropped 3 bases and J dropped 6 bases, with 9 bases sitting between them. Germline V gene lookup returns CDR1 SGHTA and CDR2 FQGTGA. Study processing details: Amplification of reference gene primers provided the estimated nucleated cell counts. Libraries were prepared by immunoSEQ multiplex PCR; TCRdb keeps only in-frame clonotypes and omits some of them. The V and J calls and the clone size are those of that table, but D and trimming were determined from the DNA. This sample has 180,000 or so clones; roughly 86% occur once, and the top ten carry roughly 3%. The J gene is TRBJ1-5, the V gene TRBV7-3; D is undetermined. The source is a man aged 65 to 79 with acute or convalescent COVID-19. Input material: peripheral blood. This CDR3 is CASSFSAGQPQHF. CDR3 coding DNA: TGTGCCAGCAGCTTCTCCGCGGGTCAGCCCCAGCATTTT. The full variable domain, rest sourced from reference TRBV7-3 and TRBJ1-5, is GAGVSQTPSNKVTEKGKYVELRCDPISGHTALYWYRQSLGQGPEFLIYFQGTGAADDSGLPNDRFFAVRPEGSVSTLKIQRTERGDSAVYLCASSFSAGQPQHFGDGTRLSIL.